The source of this T cell receptor beta chain is a study of immune cell composition in non-small cell lung cancer (dated by TCRdb to 2015 to 2018). For the study in its entirety: Histologic subtype, mostly lung adenocarcinoma or squamous cell carcinoma, was determined with H&E together with p63, CK5, Napsin A and TTF-1 immunohistochemistry. Using Adaptive Biotechnologies, the researchers ran TCR-beta sequencing on 34 paired NSCLC tumour and non-adjacent lung specimens, along with approximately 24 tumour-only specimens. Supplementary cohort #1, about eleven lung adenocarcinoma cases, had paired tumour/lung TCR-beta sequencing and TIL populations generated to assess tumour reactivity. Several tumour specimens with TCR-beta data were rare histological subtypes and were excluded from the subtype comparisons.

The germline V gene supplies CDR1 SGHTA and CDR2 FQGTGA. Germline trimming amounts to 0 bases on V and 7 bases on J, with 5 as the count of junction bases outside the gene matches. From cysteine to phenylalanine, the CDR3 is 15 amino acids long. Just CDR3 DNA is preserved here, 45 bases in frame from base 1. What the research found in general, with its limitations: Nearly half of NSCLC cases had tumour-associated clones >0.5%, with about 80% of squamous carcinomas showing such clones compared with roughly 35% of adenocarcinomas. No significant correlation was found between tumour TCR-beta clonality and smoking pack-years. Across 9 to 11 adenocarcinoma cases, TIL tumour reactivity correlated strongly with maximal tumour-associated clone frequency but not with overall clonality. Only ten or so cases were included in the reactivity cohort, and sequence sharing between tumour-reactive clones and the dominant in vivo tumour-associated clones was not shown. Significantly higher Top 10 clone scores and productive clonality were observed in lung squamous cell carcinoma than in lung adenocarcinoma tumours.

Note on this clone: It lacks a known antigen. Base qualities are not provided; no much larger clone lies one nucleotide away.

A two-step multiplex PCR was used to amplify TCR-beta CDR3 regions from genomic DNA, and Illumina-compatible adaptors were added in the second step. As a commercial immunoSEQ service, TCR-beta immunosequencing was carried out on an Illumina platform. The paper's data handling went like this. Repertoires were summarised by productive clonality and by Top 10 Clones, defined as the percentage of T-cell templates derived from the ten most frequent sequences. Productive clonality had a range of 0 to 1, where 1 means a monoclonal population. Tumour-associated clones, identified using log10 scatter plots, were defined as sequences that made up at least 0.1% of tumour T-cell templates and were not found in the matched non-adjacent lung. Analyses were done in GraphPad Prism7 and R, with Student's t-tests for two-group comparisons, ANOVA for stages, and linear regression for relationships. Sourced from immuneACCESS, this table was stored by TCRdb with only in-frame sequences that have V and J called. A share of the clones is absent; for the studies checked, an unresolved V gene accounts for under half, and the remainder has no known explanation. The V and J calls and clone size are taken from that table; D and trimming were inferred from the DNA. For this sample the table gives some 5,100 clones, of which around 76% were detected only once. About 10% of the sample is in the top ten clones.

Genomic DNA was isolated with the QIAamp DNA kit from frozen aliquots of single-cell suspensions that had not been sorted. Tumour samples were surgically resected non-small cell lung cancer tissue. Tissues arrived within 2 hours after resection and were immediately processed into single-cell suspensions. Tissue was mechanically dissociated and enzymatically digested with DNase I, collagenase I and hyaluronidase for approximately 32 minutes at 37 °C, then filtered and RBC-lysed. The sequence was obtained from a human donor with non-small cell lung cancer. The sample was lung tumor tissue. The chain is encoded by TRBV7-3 joined to TRBJ2-2, with 7 junctional bases fitting TRBD2. For the CDR3, the sequence is CASSLTGGSVGELFF. The DNA sequence reads TGTGCCAGCAGCTTAACCGGGGGGTCAGTCGGGGAGCTGTTTTTT.